This T cell receptor beta chain was captured by sequencing in a study of cytomegalovirus exposure and HLA in healthy donors. The sample holds many counts of this clone. Antigen unknown. Study conclusions and caveats: A prior analysis recorded that most TCR beta V segments were productive about 87% or about 30% of the time.

This CDR3 contains 20 residues. The germline CDR1 and CDR2 sequences are LNHDA and SQIVND (reference sequence). Losses at the gene ends were 7 bases for V and 4 bases for J; bases not matched to a gene: 22. 60 Vbeta and 13 Jbeta primers were used in PCR. TCRdb's table, derived via immunoSEQ multiplex PCR, lists solely in-frame clones and lacks some. Here the sample spans fewer than 140,000 clones, 65% to 80% being singletons. The sequence was obtained from a woman between 45 and 65 years old in good health and CMV-seropositive. The sequencing sample was made of PBMCs. This chain connects TRBV19 to TRBJ2-2, with 9 bases matching TRBD1. The CDR3 region is CASKGTGSSWPMVVTGELFF. The CDR3 nucleotides are TGTGCCAGTAAGGGGACAGGGTCGTCTTGGCCCATGGTCGTCACCGGGGAGCTGTTTTTT.